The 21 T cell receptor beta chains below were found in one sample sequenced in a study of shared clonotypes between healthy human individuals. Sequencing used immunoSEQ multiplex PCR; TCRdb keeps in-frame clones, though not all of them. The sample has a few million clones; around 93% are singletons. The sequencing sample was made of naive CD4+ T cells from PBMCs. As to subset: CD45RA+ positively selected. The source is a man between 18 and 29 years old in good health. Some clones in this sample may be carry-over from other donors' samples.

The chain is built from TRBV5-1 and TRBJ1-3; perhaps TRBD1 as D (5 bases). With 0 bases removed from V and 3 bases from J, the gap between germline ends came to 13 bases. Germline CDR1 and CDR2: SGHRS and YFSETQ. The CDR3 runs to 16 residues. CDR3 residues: CASSLAGGRYGNTIYF. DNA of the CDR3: TGCGCCAGCAGCTTGGCCGGGGGAAGGTATGGAAACACCATATATTTT.

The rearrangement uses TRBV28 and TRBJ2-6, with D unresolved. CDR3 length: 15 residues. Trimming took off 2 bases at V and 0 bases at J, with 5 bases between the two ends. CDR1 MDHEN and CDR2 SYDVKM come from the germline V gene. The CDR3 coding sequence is TGTGCCAGCAGTTTACGAGCCTCTGGGGCCAACGTCCTGACTTTC. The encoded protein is CASSLRASGANVLTF.

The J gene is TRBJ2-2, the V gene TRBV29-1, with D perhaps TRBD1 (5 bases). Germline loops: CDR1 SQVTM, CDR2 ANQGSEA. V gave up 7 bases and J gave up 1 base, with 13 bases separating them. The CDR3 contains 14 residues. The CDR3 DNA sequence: TGCAGCGCAAAAGGGGTTATGAACACCGGGGAGCTGTTTTTT. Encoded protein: CSAKGVMNTGELFF.

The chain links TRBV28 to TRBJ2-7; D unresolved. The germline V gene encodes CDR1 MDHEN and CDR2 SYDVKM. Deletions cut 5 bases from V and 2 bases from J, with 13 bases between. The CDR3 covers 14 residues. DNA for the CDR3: TGTGCCAGCAGTCAAAGGGTAGGGACCTACGAGCAGTACTTC. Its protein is CASSQRVGTYEQYF.

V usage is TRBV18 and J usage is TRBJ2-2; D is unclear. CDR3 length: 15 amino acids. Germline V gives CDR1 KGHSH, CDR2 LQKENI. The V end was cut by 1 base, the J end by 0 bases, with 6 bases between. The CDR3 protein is CASSPLLTNTGELFF. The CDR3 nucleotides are TGTGCCAGCTCACCACTCCTTACGAACACCGGGGAGCTGTTTTTT.

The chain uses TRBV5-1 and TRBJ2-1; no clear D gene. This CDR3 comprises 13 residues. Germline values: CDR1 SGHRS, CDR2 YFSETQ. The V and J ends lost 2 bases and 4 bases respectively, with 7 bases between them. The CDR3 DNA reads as TGCGCCAGCAGCTTTGAGTTGTACAATGAGCAGTTCTTC. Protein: CASSFELYNEQFF.

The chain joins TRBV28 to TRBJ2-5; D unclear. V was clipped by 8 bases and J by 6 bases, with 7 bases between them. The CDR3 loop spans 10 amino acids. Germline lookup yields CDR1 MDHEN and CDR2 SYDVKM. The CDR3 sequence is CASGWKTQYF. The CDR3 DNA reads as TGTGCCAGCGGTTGGAAGACCCAGTACTTC.

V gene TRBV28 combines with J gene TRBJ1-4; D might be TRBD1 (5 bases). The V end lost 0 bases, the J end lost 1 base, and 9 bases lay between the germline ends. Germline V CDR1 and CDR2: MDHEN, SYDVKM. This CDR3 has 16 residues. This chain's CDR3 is CASSLWDTLTNEKLFF. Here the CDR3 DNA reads TGTGCCAGCAGTTTATGGGACACCTTAACTAATGAAAAACTGTTTTTT.

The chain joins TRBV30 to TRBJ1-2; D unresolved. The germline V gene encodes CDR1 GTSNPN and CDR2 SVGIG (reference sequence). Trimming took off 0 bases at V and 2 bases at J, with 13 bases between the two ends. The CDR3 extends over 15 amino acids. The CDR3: CAWSVGLGINYGYTF. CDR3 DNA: TGTGCCTGGAGTGTAGGTTTGGGGATAAACTATGGCTACACCTTC.

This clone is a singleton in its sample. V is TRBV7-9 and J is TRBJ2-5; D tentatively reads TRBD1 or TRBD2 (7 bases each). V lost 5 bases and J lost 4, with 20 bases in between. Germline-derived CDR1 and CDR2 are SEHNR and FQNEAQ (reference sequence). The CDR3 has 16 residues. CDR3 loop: CASSLRGEGVRETQYF. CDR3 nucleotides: TGTGCCAGCAGCCTCAGGGGGGAGGGAGTTAGAGAGACCCAGTACTTC.

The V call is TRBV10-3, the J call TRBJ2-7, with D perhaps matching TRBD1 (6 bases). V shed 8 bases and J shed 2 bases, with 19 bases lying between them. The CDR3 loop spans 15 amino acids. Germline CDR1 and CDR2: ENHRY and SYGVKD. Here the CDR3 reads CAIRYGPGQAYEQYF. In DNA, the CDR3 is TGTGCCATCCGTTATGGACCGGGACAAGCCTACGAGCAGTACTTC.

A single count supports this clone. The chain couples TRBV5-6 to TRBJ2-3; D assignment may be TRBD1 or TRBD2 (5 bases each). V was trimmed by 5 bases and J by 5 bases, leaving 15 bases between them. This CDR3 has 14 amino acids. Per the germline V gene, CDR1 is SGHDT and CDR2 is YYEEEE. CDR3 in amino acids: CASRLRGAEDTQYF. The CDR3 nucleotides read TGTGCCAGCAGACTTCGAGGGGCAGAAGATACGCAGTATTTT.

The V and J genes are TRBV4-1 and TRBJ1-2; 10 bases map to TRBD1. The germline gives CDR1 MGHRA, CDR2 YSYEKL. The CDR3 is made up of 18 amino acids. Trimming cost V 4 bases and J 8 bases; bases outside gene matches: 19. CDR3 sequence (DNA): TGCGCCAGCAGCCCCCACCAATGGGACAGGGGATTTTTTTTAGGCTACACCTTC. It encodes CASSPHQWDRGFFLGYTF.

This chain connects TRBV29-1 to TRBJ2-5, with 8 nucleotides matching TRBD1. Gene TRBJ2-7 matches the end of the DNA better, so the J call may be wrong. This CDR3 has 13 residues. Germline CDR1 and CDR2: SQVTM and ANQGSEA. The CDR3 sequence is CSVRTGSHYEQYF. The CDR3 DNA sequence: TGCAGCGTCCGGACAGGGTCCCACTACGAGCAGTACTTC.

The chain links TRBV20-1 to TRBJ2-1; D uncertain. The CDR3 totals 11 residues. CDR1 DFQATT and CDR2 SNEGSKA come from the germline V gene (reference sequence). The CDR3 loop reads CRGCSYNEQFF. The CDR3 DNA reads TGCAGGGGGTGTTCCTACAATGAGCAGTTCTTC.

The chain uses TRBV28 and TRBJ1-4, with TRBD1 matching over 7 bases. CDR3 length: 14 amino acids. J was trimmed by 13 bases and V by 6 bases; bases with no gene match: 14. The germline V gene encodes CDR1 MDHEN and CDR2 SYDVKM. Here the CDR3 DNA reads TGTGCCAGCAGGCCAAGACAGGGAACAGTCCTACTGTTTTTT. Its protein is CASRPRQGTVLLFF.

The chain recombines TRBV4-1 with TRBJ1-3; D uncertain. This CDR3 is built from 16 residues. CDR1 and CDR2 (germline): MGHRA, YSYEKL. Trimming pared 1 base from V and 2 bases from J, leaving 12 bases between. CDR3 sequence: CASSQVTGTAGNTIYF. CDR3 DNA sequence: TGCGCCAGCAGCCAAGTCACGGGTACCGCTGGAAACACCATATATTTT.

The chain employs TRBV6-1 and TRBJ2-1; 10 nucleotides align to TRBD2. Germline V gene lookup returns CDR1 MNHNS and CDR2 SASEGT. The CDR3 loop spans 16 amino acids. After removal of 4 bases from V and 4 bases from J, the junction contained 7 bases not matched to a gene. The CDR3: CASSVTLAGVYNEQFF. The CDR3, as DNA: TGTGCCAGCAGTGTCACCCTAGCGGGAGTGTACAATGAGCAGTTCTTC.

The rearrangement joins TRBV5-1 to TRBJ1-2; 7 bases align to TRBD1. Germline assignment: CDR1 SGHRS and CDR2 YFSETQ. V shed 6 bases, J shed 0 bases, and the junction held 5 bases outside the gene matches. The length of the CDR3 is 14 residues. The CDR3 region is CASTEGQTNYGYTF. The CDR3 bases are TGCGCCAGCACCGAGGGACAGACTAACTATGGCTACACCTTC. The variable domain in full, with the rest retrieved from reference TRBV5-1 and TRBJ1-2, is KAGVTQTPRYLIKTRGQQVTLSCSPISGHRSVSWYQQTPGQGLQFLFEYFSETQRNKGNFPGRFSGRQFSNSRSEMNVSTLELGDSALYLCASTEGQTNYGYTFGSGTRLTVV.

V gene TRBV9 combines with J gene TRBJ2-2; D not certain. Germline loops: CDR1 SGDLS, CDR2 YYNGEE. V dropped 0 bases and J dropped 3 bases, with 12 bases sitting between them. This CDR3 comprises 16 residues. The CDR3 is CASSVVPRVDTGELFF. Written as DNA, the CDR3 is TGTGCCAGCAGCGTAGTCCCAAGAGTGGACACCGGGGAGCTGTTTTTT.

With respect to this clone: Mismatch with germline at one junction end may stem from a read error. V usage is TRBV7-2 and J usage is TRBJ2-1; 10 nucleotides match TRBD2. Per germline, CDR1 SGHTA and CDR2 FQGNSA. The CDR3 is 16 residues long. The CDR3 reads CASSLGAGGGYYEQFF. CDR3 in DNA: TGTGCCAGCAGCTTAGGAGCGGGAGGGGGCTACTATGAGCAGTTCTTC.